One sample yielded the 8 T cell receptor beta chains listed below, sequenced in a study of blood T cell repertoires in COVID-19. The protocol was immunoSEQ multiplex PCR, while the TCRdb copy is restricted to in-frame clones and leaves out a portion. The sample has roughly 330,000 clones, approximately 82% seen once. Sequenced material: peripheral blood. The receptors stem from a woman aged 45-59 years with acute or convalescent COVID-19.

This clone was seen a single time. This sequence joins TRBV7-2 and TRBJ2-1; D is perhaps TRBD1 (6 bases). The CDR3 extends over 14 amino acids. Germline assignment: CDR1 SGHTA and CDR2 FQGNSA. V lost 4 bases, J lost 5 bases, and 12 bases lay in between. The CDR3 nucleotides read TGTGCCAGCAGCTCTCGACAGGAAAACAATGAGCAGTTCTTC. This translates into CASSSRQENNEQFF.

The chain links TRBV5-5 to TRBJ2-7, with 7 bases aligning to TRBD1. The CDR3 is 15 residues long. With 2 bases clipped from V and 4 bases from J, the junction kept 9 bases outside the gene matches. CDR1 SGHKS and CDR2 YYEKEE come from the germline V gene (reference sequence). CDR3 amino acids: CASSLGTAVRYEQYF. In nucleotides, the CDR3 is TGTGCCAGCAGCTTAGGGACAGCTGTTCGGTACGAGCAGTACTTC.

V is TRBV14 and J is TRBJ2-1; D is possibly TRBD1 (5 bases). The CDR3 covers 15 residues. Between the trimmed V and J ends, which lost 4 bases and 4 bases, there was a span of 14 bases. Looked up from germline, CDR1 is SGHDN and CDR2 is FVKESK. The CDR3 protein is CASSLGHARYNEQFF. The DNA of the CDR3 is TGTGCCAGCAGCCTCGGACACGCGAGGTACAATGAGCAGTTCTTC.

The CDR3 protein is CASSYFAGQEAFF. The CDR3 bases are TGTGCCAGCAGTTACTTTGCTGGTCAGGAAGCTTTCTTT. The chain carries TRBV6-5 and TRBJ1-1; D is unresolved. V lost 1 base and J 8 bases, leaving 11 bases between the germline ends. CDR3 size: 13 residues. Per germline, CDR1 MNHEY and CDR2 SVGAGI.

The chain recombines TRBV5-1 with TRBJ2-2, with 14 bases identical to TRBD2. This CDR3 comprises 14 residues. The V gene end was trimmed by 4 bases and the J gene end by 10 bases; junction bases not matched to a gene: 3. In germline, CDR1 is SGHRS, CDR2 YFSETQ. The CDR3 region is CASSPGLAGEELFF. CDR3 nucleotide sequence: TGCGCCAGCAGCCCGGGACTAGCGGGAGAGGAGCTGTTTTTT. The full variable domain, in which reference TRBV5-1 and TRBJ2-2 provide the parts outside the CDR3, is KAGVTQTPRYLIKTRGQQVTLSCSPISGHRSVSWYQQTPGQGLQFLFEYFSETQRNKGNFPGRFSGRQFSNSRSEMNVSTLELGDSALYLCASSPGLAGEELFFGEGSRLTVL.

This rearrangement joins TRBV30 to TRBJ1-1; no clear D gene. The CDR3 is 11 amino acids. The germline V and J ends were trimmed by 5 bases and 0 bases, with 4 bases remaining between them. Per the germline V gene, CDR1 is GTSNPN and CDR2 is SVGIG (reference sequence). CDR3 amino acids: CAWYMNTEAFF. The CDR3 coding sequence is TGTGCCTGGTACATGAACACTGAAGCTTTCTTT.

V and J are TRBV6-4 and TRBJ2-1, with D perhaps matching TRBD2 (5 bases). The length of the CDR3 is 17 residues. Germline V gene sequence: CDR1 MRHNA, CDR2 SNTAGT. The V end lost 5 bases, the J end lost 1 base, and 18 bases lay between the germline ends. The CDR3 bases are TGTGCCAGCAGTCTGTCTAGGACGGGGAGTTCCTACAATGAGCAGTTCTTC. Translating it yields CASSLSRTGSSYNEQFF.

This sequence joins TRBV29-1 and TRBJ1-1, with unresolved D. The CDR3 runs to 14 residues. The germline V and J ends were trimmed by 0 bases and 4 bases, with 12 bases remaining between them. CDR1 SQVTM and CDR2 ANQGSEA come from the germline V gene. The CDR3 sequence is CSVEDRSRVTEAFF. The CDR3 nucleotides are TGCAGCGTTGAAGATAGGTCCCGGGTCACTGAAGCTTTCTTT.